This T cell receptor beta chain was sequenced during a study of shared clonotypes between healthy human individuals. The germline V gene encodes CDR1 SGHRS and CDR2 YFSETQ. The germline V and J ends were trimmed by 4 bases and 4 bases, with 6 bases remaining between them. CDR3 length: 12 amino acids. This clone was detected a few times. Assay used: immunoSEQ multiplex PCR; TCRdb lists only in-frame clones, some missing. This repertoire shows under 850,000 clones, approximately 72% found once; its top ten account for around 1.8%. The genes are TRBV5-1 and TRBJ2-1; D is undetermined. The receptor was isolated from a young woman in good health. Input material: memory CD4+ T cells sorted from blood. Subset: CD45RA-negative fraction. The CDR3 sequence is CASSGDYNEQFF. CDR3 bases: TGCGCCAGCAGCGGAGATTACAATGAGCAGTTCTTC.